This is a list of T cell receptor beta chains from one sample in a study of immune cell composition in non-small cell lung cancer. Data came from immunoSEQ multiplex PCR; TCRdb stores just in-frame clones and leaves some out. The data contain 4,000 to 5,000 clones, 80% to 90% of them singletons. The sequenced material came from lung tumor tissue. All receptors derive from a human donor with non-small cell lung cancer. CDR3s include the opening cysteine and the closing phenylalanine or tryptophan. The D gene is left open where the match is weak. Only part of the rows carry a size: once, few, many, or a class if the clone is expanded.

CDR3,DNA,size,V,D,length,J
CASSLTGLDTQYF,TGTGCCAGCAGCTTGACAGGGCTGGATACGCAGTATTTT,.,TRBV5-8,.,13,TRBJ2-3
CASSPDRSSYEQYF,TGTGCCAGCTCCCCGGACAGGAGCTCCTACGAGCAGTACTTC,.,TRBV2,TRBD1,14,TRBJ2-7
CASSLTKREWTGELFF,TGTGCCAGCAGCTTAACAAAGCGGGAGTGGACCGGGGAGCTGTTTTTT,.,TRBV7-3,TRBD2,16,TRBJ2-2
CASSADRRQETQYF,TGTGCCAGCAGTGCGGACAGGCGCCAAGAGACCCAGTACTTC,.,TRBV6-5,TRBD1,14,TRBJ2-5
CASSVGQSYEQYF,TGTGCCAGCAGCGTAGGACAAAGCTACGAGCAGTACTTC,once,TRBV11-2,.,13,TRBJ2-7
CASSYSGGRAYEQYF,TGTGCCAGCAGTTACTCAGGAGGGAGGGCCTACGAGCAGTACTTC,.,TRBV6-5,TRBD2,15,TRBJ2-7
CATSGTGVGYTF,TGTGCCACATCCGGGACAGGGGTTGGCTACACCTTC,once,TRBV6-6,TRBD1,12,TRBJ1-2
CASSFTTGATDTQYF,TGTGCCAGCAGTTTCACCACTGGGGCCACAGATACGCAGTATTTT,.,TRBV7-2,.,15,TRBJ2-3
CASLIAGAGIQYF,TGTGCCAGTCTTATAGCGGGAGCGGGCATTCAGTACTTC,.,TRBV19,TRBD2,13,TRBJ2-4
CASSHPGDRDTQYF,TGTGCCAGCTCACATCCGGGAGATAGGGATACGCAGTATTTT,.,TRBV18,.,14,TRBJ2-3
CASSPGLAGGDEQFF,TGTGCCAGCAGCCCCGGACTAGCGGGAGGAGATGAGCAGTTCTTC,.,TRBV7-2,TRBD2,15,TRBJ2-1
CASSLSDRGQYEQYF,TGTGCCAGCAGCTTGTCGGACAGGGGGCAATACGAGCAGTACTTC,.,TRBV11-2,TRBD1,15,TRBJ2-7
CASTLAGDSYEQYF,TGTGCCAGTACTCTAGCGGGTGACTCCTACGAGCAGTACTTC,.,TRBV18,TRBD2,14,TRBJ2-7
CASSLRLAGYYNEQFF,TGCGCCAGCAGCTTACGACTAGCGGGATACTACAATGAGCAGTTCTTC,few,TRBV4-3,TRBD2,16,TRBJ2-1
CASSVRMSGSYNEQFF,TGTGCCAGCAGCGTAAGGATGAGCGGTTCCTACAATGAGCAGTTCTTC,large,TRBV9,.,16,TRBJ2-1
CASSWIQGGYEQYF,TGTGCCAGCAGTTGGATTCAGGGAGGCTACGAGCAGTACTTC,.,TRBV28,.,14,TRBJ2-7
CASSEGLAGGPTYNEQFF,TGTGCCAGCAGCGAAGGACTAGCGGGAGGGCCTACCTACAATGAGCAGTTCTTC,.,TRBV5-4,TRBD2,18,TRBJ2-1
CASSISVSGANVLTF,TGTGCCAGTAGTATTAGCGTCTCTGGGGCCAACGTCCTGACTTTC,.,TRBV19,.,15,TRBJ2-6
CASSSRQGGTGELFF,TGTGCCAGCAGCTCTCGACAGGGTGGTACCGGGGAGCTGTTTTTT,.,TRBV7-3,TRBD1,15,TRBJ2-2
CASSLDNYEQYF,TGTGCCAGCAGCTTGGACAACTACGAGCAGTACTTC,.,TRBV5-5,.,12,TRBJ2-7
CASSTGYTEAFF,TGTGCCAGCAGCACAGGGTATACTGAAGCTTTCTTT,.,TRBV6-5,.,12,TRBJ1-1
CASAQGPFYEQYF,TGTGCCAGCGCGCAGGGTCCTTTCTACGAGCAGTACTTC,.,TRBV6-5,.,13,TRBJ2-7
CSVVGRTGTETQYF,TGCAGCGTTGTGGGCAGGACAGGGACAGAGACCCAGTACTTC,once,TRBV29-1,TRBD1,14,TRBJ2-5